Below are 2 T cell receptor beta chains sequenced from a single sample in a study of T-cell memory formation after mild COVID-19. Each CDR3 protein gets one entry after TCRdb re-called the 5' RACE reads with MiXCR. The sample lists around 410,000 distinct CDR3 sequences, roughly a quarter occurring once. Sequenced: PBMCs or a T cell subset sorted from them (not recorded which). The source is an adult woman who had mild COVID-19 (a few samples of this study predate the infection). Cell type and time point are not known.

This clonotype was counted ten times or more. The V call is TRBV29-1, the J call TRBJ2-3; possibly TRBD1 for D (5 bases). CDR3 length equals 12 residues. The V gene's germline CDR1 is SQVTM and CDR2 ANQGSEA. V lost 5 bases, J lost 3 bases, and 9 bases lay in between. The DNA of the CDR3 is TGCAGCGTTAAAAGGGGAACAGATACGCAGTATTTT. Residues: CSVKRGTDTQYF.

This clonotype was counted a few times. V gene TRBV12-3 or TRBV12-4 combines with J gene TRBJ2-5; 12 bases fit TRBD1. V was pared by 4 bases and J by 5 bases, with 8 bases of the junction left unmatched. The CDR3 loop spans 16 amino acids. The CDR3 nucleotides are TGTGCCAGCAGTTCCCACCGGGACAGGGGGCCGGAGACCCAGTACTTC. Translating it yields CASSSHRDRGPETQYF.